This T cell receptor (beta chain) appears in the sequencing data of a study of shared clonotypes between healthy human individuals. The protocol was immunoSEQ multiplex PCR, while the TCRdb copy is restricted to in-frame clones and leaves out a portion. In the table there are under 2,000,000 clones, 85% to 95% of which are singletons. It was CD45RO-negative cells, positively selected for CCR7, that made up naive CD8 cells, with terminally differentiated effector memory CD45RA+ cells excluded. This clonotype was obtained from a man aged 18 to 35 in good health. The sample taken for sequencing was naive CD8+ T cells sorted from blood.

The DNA of the CDR3 is TGTGCCAGTAGTATAGATAGGGAAGAGGAGCAGTACTTC. It specifies CASSIDREEEQYF. J is TRBJ2-7 and V is TRBV19; D is ambiguous. Germline V gives CDR1 LNHDA, CDR2 SQIVND (reference sequence). The V end was cut by 0 bases, the J end by 7 bases, with 10 bases between. This CDR3 has 13 amino acids.